The rows below give T cell receptor beta chains drawn from one sample of a study of blood T cells in healthy people across ages. TCRdb re-called the 5' RACE reads with MiXCR, one entry per CDR3 protein. This sample has more than 700,000 distinct CDR3 sequences; 50% to 65% occur once, and the top ten carry around 41%. The specimen sequenced was blood. The receptors here all came from a man older than 75 in good health. CDR3s include the opening cysteine and the closing phenylalanine or tryptophan. Each record gives: J gene, D gene, V gene, clone size, CDR3 protein, CDR3 DNA. The D gene is left open where the match is weak. Clone size is stated in some rows and not others, as once, few, many or a class when expanded.

j_gene: TRBJ1-2; d_gene: .; v_gene: TRBV15; abundance: .; CDR3aa: CAASRDLVWRYGYTF; CDR3nt: TGTGCCGCCAGCAGAGATCTGGTGTGGCGGTATGGCTACACCTTC
j_gene: TRBJ2-5; d_gene: TRBD1; v_gene: TRBV27; abundance: .; CDR3aa: CASSLLGTGGNLSGRRAKETQYF; CDR3nt: TGTGCCAGCAGTTTATTGGGGACAGGGGGCAATCTGAGCGGGAGACGCGCCAAAGAGACCCAGTACTTC
j_gene: TRBJ1-5; d_gene: TRBD1; v_gene: TRBV6-1; abundance: .; CDR3aa: CASGRGWGQGTPNDNQPQHF; CDR3nt: TGTGCCAGCGGCCGAGGCTGGGGACAGGGGACTCCAAATGACAATCAGCCCCAGCATTTT
j_gene: TRBJ2-7; d_gene: .; v_gene: TRBV3-1; abundance: few; CDR3aa: CASSRRDEPPGEQYF; CDR3nt: TGTGCCAGCAGCCGCCGGGACGAACCGCCTGGTGAGCAGTACTTC
j_gene: TRBJ2-7; d_gene: TRBD2; v_gene: TRBV28; abundance: .; CDR3aa: CASSLTTSGGDEQYF; CDR3nt: TGTGCCAGCAGTTTAACGACTAGCGGGGGGGACGAGCAGTACTTC
j_gene: TRBJ2-7; d_gene: TRBD1; v_gene: TRBV6-2/TRBV6-3; abundance: .; CDR3aa: CASSPTDRASYEQYF; CDR3nt: TGTGCCAGCAGTCCGACCGACAGGGCCTCTTACGAGCAGTACTTC
j_gene: TRBJ1-5; d_gene: .; v_gene: TRBV5-6; abundance: few; CDR3aa: CASSRLTDQPQHF; CDR3nt: TGTGCCAGCAGCCGTCTGACGGACCAGCCCCAGCATTTT
j_gene: TRBJ2-3; d_gene: .; v_gene: TRBV13; abundance: few; CDR3aa: CASSPQEDTQYF; CDR3nt: TGTGCCAGCAGCCCTCAGGAGGATACGCAGTATTTT
j_gene: TRBJ1-4; d_gene: .; v_gene: TRBV19; abundance: few; CDR3aa: CASRTGMAATNEKLFF; CDR3nt: TGTGCCAGCCGTACAGGGATGGCTGCAACTAATGAAAAACTGTTTTTT
j_gene: TRBJ1-4; d_gene: .; v_gene: TRBV29-1; abundance: .; CDR3aa: CSARAGTNEKLFF; CDR3nt: TGCAGCGCCCGGGCCGGGACTAATGAAAAACTGTTTTTT
j_gene: TRBJ2-1; d_gene: TRBD2; v_gene: TRBV6-1; abundance: .; CDR3aa: CASSEVSWSGSGQFF; CDR3nt: TGTGCCAGCAGTGAAGTTTCCTGGAGCGGGAGCGGACAGTTCTTC
j_gene: TRBJ1-2; d_gene: .; v_gene: TRBV29-1; abundance: .; CDR3aa: CSVQKGTGNYGYTF; CDR3nt: TGCAGCGTTCAAAAGGGGACGGGGAACTATGGCTACACCTTC
j_gene: TRBJ2-7; d_gene: .; v_gene: TRBV11-2; abundance: .; CDR3aa: CASSSPLARRAYEQYF; CDR3nt: TGTGCCAGCAGCTCCCCCCTGGCCCGGAGGGCCTACGAGCAGTACTTC
j_gene: TRBJ2-1; d_gene: .; v_gene: TRBV18; abundance: few; CDR3aa: CASSPILDEQFF; CDR3nt: TGTGCCAGCTCACCTATCCTCGATGAGCAGTTCTTC
j_gene: TRBJ2-1; d_gene: TRBD2; v_gene: TRBV3-1; abundance: .; CDR3aa: CASSPASGRASEQFF; CDR3nt: TGTGCCAGCAGCCCCGCTAGCGGGAGGGCCAGTGAGCAGTTCTTC
j_gene: TRBJ2-1; d_gene: TRBD2; v_gene: TRBV27; abundance: .; CDR3aa: CASSLSRQPHAGGSNEQFF; CDR3nt: TGTGCCAGCAGTTTATCGAGACAACCCCACGCGGGAGGGTCGAATGAGCAGTTCTTC
j_gene: TRBJ1-2; d_gene: TRBD1; v_gene: TRBV2; abundance: .; CDR3aa: CASSKGQGDNYGYTF; CDR3nt: TGTGCCAGCAGCAAGGGACAGGGAGACAACTATGGCTACACCTTC
j_gene: TRBJ1-1; d_gene: .; v_gene: TRBV5-1; abundance: .; CDR3aa: CASSLDRGLRNTEAFF; CDR3nt: TGCGCCAGCAGCTTGGATCGGGGTTTGCGGAACACTGAAGCTTTCTTT
j_gene: TRBJ1-2; d_gene: .; v_gene: TRBV20-1; abundance: many; CDR3aa: CSASLHNRNTF; CDR3nt: TGCAGTGCTAGCCTTCATAATCGAAACACCTTC
j_gene: TRBJ1-1; d_gene: .; v_gene: TRBV2; abundance: .; CDR3aa: CASEGRHRDTEAFF; CDR3nt: TGTGCCAGCGAGGGGCGGCACAGGGACACTGAAGCTTTCTTT
j_gene: TRBJ1-2; d_gene: .; v_gene: TRBV30; abundance: once; CDR3aa: CAWNEDYGYTF; CDR3nt: TGTGCCTGGAACGAAGACTATGGCTACACCTTC
j_gene: TRBJ1-6; d_gene: TRBD1; v_gene: TRBV10-2; abundance: .; CDR3aa: CASSERQGWRSPLHF; CDR3nt: TGCGCCAGCAGTGAGAGACAGGGATGGAGATCACCCCTCCACTTT
j_gene: TRBJ2-1; d_gene: .; v_gene: TRBV6-6; abundance: .; CDR3aa: CASTDLWRGGSYEQFF; CDR3nt: TGTGCCAGCACCGACCTGTGGCGGGGCGGATCCTATGAGCAGTTCTTC
j_gene: TRBJ2-1; d_gene: .; v_gene: TRBV29-1; abundance: few; CDR3aa: CSVERTVDNEQFF; CDR3nt: TGCAGCGTTGAGAGGACAGTCGACAATGAGCAGTTCTTC
j_gene: TRBJ2-7; d_gene: TRBD2; v_gene: TRBV27; abundance: .; CDR3aa: CASSTRLAGNSYEQYF; CDR3nt: TGTGCCAGCAGTACGCGACTAGCGGGTAACTCCTACGAGCAGTACTTC
j_gene: TRBJ2-7; d_gene: .; v_gene: TRBV7-9; abundance: .; CDR3aa: CASRPTGTTPEQYF; CDR3nt: TGTGCCAGCAGACCAACCGGGACCACCCCCGAGCAGTACTTC
j_gene: TRBJ2-7; d_gene: .; v_gene: TRBV9; abundance: few; CDR3aa: CASKEGASGLSYEQYF; CDR3nt: TGTGCCAGCAAGGAGGGGGCGTCGGGGCTTTCCTACGAGCAGTACTTC
j_gene: TRBJ2-7; d_gene: .; v_gene: TRBV12-3/TRBV12-4; abundance: few; CDR3aa: CASSSEGYYEQYF; CDR3nt: TGTGCCAGCAGTAGTGAGGGTTACTACGAGCAGTACTTC
j_gene: TRBJ1-2; d_gene: TRBD1; v_gene: TRBV5-6; abundance: .; CDR3aa: CASSLGQTGQGNYGYTF; CDR3nt: TGTGCCAGCAGCTTGGGGCAGACGGGACAGGGAAACTATGGCTACACCTTC
j_gene: TRBJ2-7; d_gene: .; v_gene: TRBV20-1; abundance: few; CDR3aa: CSARDSQDLRYEQYF; CDR3nt: TGCAGTGCTAGAGATTCGCAGGACCTGAGGTACGAGCAGTACTTC
j_gene: TRBJ2-5; d_gene: .; v_gene: TRBV29-1; abundance: .; CDR3aa: CSVDGGYETQYF; CDR3nt: TGCAGCGTTGATGGGGGCTATGAGACCCAGTACTTC
j_gene: TRBJ2-5; d_gene: .; v_gene: TRBV20-1; abundance: .; CDR3aa: CSATLGQETQYF; CDR3nt: TGCAGTGCCACTTTGGGCCAAGAGACCCAGTACTTC
j_gene: TRBJ1-6; d_gene: TRBD1; v_gene: TRBV20-1; abundance: .; CDR3aa: CSAPGTGPPGSSPLHF; CDR3nt: TGCAGTGCACCCGGGACAGGGCCGCCGGGGAGTTCACCCCTCCACTTT
j_gene: TRBJ2-2; d_gene: .; v_gene: TRBV12-3/TRBV12-4; abundance: few; CDR3aa: CASSSMGGELFF; CDR3nt: TGTGCCAGCAGTTCCATGGGTGGGGAGCTGTTTTTT
j_gene: TRBJ2-7; d_gene: .; v_gene: TRBV27; abundance: .; CDR3aa: CASSSTRTEGYEQYF; CDR3nt: TGTGCCAGCAGTTCGACCCGGACAGAGGGCTACGAGCAGTACTTC
j_gene: TRBJ2-5; d_gene: TRBD2; v_gene: TRBV5-4; abundance: .; CDR3aa: CASSLRTSGMNEQYF; CDR3nt: TGTGCCAGCAGCTTGCGGACTAGCGGGATGAATGAGCAGTACTTC
j_gene: TRBJ2-1; d_gene: TRBD2; v_gene: TRBV11-2; abundance: .; CDR3aa: CATKLAENYNEQFF; CDR3nt: TGTGCCACCAAGCTAGCGGAAAACTACAATGAGCAGTTCTTC
j_gene: TRBJ1-1; d_gene: .; v_gene: TRBV6-5; abundance: .; CDR3aa: CASSALQGVNTEAFF; CDR3nt: TGTGCCAGCAGTGCCCTCCAAGGGGTCAACACTGAAGCTTTCTTT
j_gene: TRBJ2-1; d_gene: .; v_gene: TRBV5-1; abundance: .; CDR3aa: CASSLVPAPYNEQFF; CDR3nt: TGCGCCAGCAGCTTGGTCCCGGCCCCATACAATGAGCAGTTCTTC
j_gene: TRBJ2-7; d_gene: TRBD2; v_gene: TRBV20-1; abundance: .; CDR3aa: CSALGLAGRASSYEQYF; CDR3nt: TGCAGTGCCCTGGGCCTAGCGGGAAGGGCTAGCTCCTACGAGCAGTACTTC